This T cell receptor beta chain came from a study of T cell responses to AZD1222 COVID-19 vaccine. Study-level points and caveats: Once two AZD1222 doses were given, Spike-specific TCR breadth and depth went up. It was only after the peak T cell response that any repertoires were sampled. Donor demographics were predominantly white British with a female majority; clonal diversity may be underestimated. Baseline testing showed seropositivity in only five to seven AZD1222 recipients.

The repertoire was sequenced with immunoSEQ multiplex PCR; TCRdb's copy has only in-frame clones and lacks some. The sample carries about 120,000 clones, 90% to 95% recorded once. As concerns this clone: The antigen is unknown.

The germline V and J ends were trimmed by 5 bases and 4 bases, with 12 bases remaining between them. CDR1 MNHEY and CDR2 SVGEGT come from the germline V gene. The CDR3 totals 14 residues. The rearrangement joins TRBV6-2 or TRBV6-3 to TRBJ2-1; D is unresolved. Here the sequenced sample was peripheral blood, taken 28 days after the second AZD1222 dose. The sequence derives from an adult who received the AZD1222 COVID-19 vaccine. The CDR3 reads CASSPFTSYNEQFF. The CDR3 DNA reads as TGTGCCAGCAGTCCATTCACGTCATACAATGAGCAGTTCTTC.